In its sample, the clone carrying this TCR beta chain was seen a few times. Its cognate antigen is unknown. V trimming: 1 base; J trimming: 5 bases; junction bases outside the gene matches: 4. This CDR3 has 16 residues. Germline lookup yields CDR1 LGHDT and CDR2 YNNKEL (reference sequence). The source material, RNA transcripts, was used to amplify TCR beta CDR3 regions. A first-round RT-PCR of the TCR CDR3 used the HTBI primer set. TCRdb fed the multiplex PCR reads into MiXCR, producing one record per CDR3 protein. The sample has some 690,000 distinct CDR3 sequences, roughly a sixth seen once. These data belong to a study of T cells in Graves' hyperthyroidism and ophthalmopathy. Study-wide background: Prior to any treatment, at the point of initial diagnosis, peripheral blood was collected. Study-wide results and caveats: Most clonotypes expanded in thyroid above 0.001 were likewise present in blood.

Patients counted as stable if ophthalmopathy did not develop within 18 months. Each patient was aged 18 to 65 and had newly diagnosed hyperthyroidism of under 2 months' duration. Sequences were obtained from blood. The chain has TRBV3-1 and TRBJ2-2; 10 bases agree with TRBD2. The sequence derives from a man aged 50-59 years with Graves' hyperthyroidism. DNA for the CDR3: TGTGCCAGCAGCCAAGTATTAGCGGGAGGAACCGGGGAGCTGTTTTTT. Translated, it gives CASSQVLAGGTGELFF. Full variable domain (outside the CDR3, taken from reference TRBV3-1 and TRBJ2-2): DTAVSQTPKYLVTQMGNDKSIKCEQNLGHDTMYWYKQDSKKFLKIMFSYNNKELIINETVPNRFSPKSPDKAHLNLHINSLELGDSAVYFCASSQVLAGGTGELFFGEGSRLTVL.